This entry is about one TCR beta chain. The antigen remains unidentified. The trim removed 2 bases at V and 5 bases at J, leaving 9 bases unmatched. The CDR3 is 15 amino acids. The germline V gene encodes CDR1 KGHSH and CDR2 LQKENI. This record comes from a study of T cell responses to AZD1222 COVID-19 vaccine. Study-level background: Second doses at about 4 or about 12 weeks were pooled.

Study outcomes and limitations: Among AZD1222 vaccinees, only six were seropositive at baseline. Targeting of unmutated variant regions was reportedly seen in nearly half of spike-specific TCRs. White British ancestry dominated among donors, who included more females, and clonal diversity was possibly underestimated.

Assay: immunoSEQ multiplex PCR; the TCRdb copy retains only in-frame clones and omits some. This table holds tens of thousands of clones, about 90% found once. The sequences come from peripheral blood, collected on day 0 of AZD1222 vaccination. This clonotype was obtained from an adult in good health. The chain couples TRBV18 to TRBJ2-7; 7 nucleotides align to TRBD1. In nucleotides, the CDR3 is TGTGCCAGCTCACCAGCCAAGACAGGGCTTCACGAGCAGTACTTC. Protein sequence: CASSPAKTGLHEQYF. Combining the CDR3 with reference TRBV18 and TRBJ2-7 gives the whole variable domain NAGVMQNPRHLVRRRGQEARLRCSPMKGHSHVYWYRQLPEEGLKFMVYLQKENIIDESGMPKERFSAEFPKEGPSILRIQQVVRGDSAAYFCASSPAKTGLHEQYFGPGTRLTVT.